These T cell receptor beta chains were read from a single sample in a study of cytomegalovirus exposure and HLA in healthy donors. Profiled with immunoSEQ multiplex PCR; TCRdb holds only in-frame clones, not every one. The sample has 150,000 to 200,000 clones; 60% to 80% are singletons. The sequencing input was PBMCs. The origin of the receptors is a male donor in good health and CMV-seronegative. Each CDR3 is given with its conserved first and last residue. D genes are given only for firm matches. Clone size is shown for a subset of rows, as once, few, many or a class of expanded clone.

CDR3 DNA: TGCAGCGTTCTCCGACTAGCGGGAGTGTACTACGAGCAGTACTTC
CDR3 protein: CSVLRLAGVYYEQYF
D gene: TRBD2
J gene: TRBJ2-7
V gene: TRBV29-1
clone size: few

CDR3 DNA: TGTGCCAGCAGCGAAGGACAGGGATCCTATAATTCACCCCTCCACTTT
CDR3 protein: CASSEGQGSYNSPLHF
D gene: TRBD1
J gene: TRBJ1-6
V gene: TRBV9
clone size: .

CDR3 DNA: TGTGCCAGCAGCTTTTCAGGGGAATTGGGCTACACCTTC
CDR3 protein: CASSFSGELGYTF
D gene: .
J gene: TRBJ1-2
V gene: TRBV5-4
clone size: .

CDR3 DNA: TGTGCCAGCAGCTTAGATCCGGGGACAGACCTTAGCAATCAGCCCCAGCATTTT
CDR3 protein: CASSLDPGTDLSNQPQHF
D gene: TRBD1
J gene: TRBJ1-5
V gene: TRBV11-3
clone size: .

CDR3 DNA: TGTGCCAGCAGAGGACAGGGAAGTGACATTCAGTACTTC
CDR3 protein: CASRGQGSDIQYF
D gene: TRBD1
J gene: TRBJ2-4
V gene: TRBV28
clone size: .

CDR3 DNA: TGTGCCAGCAGTCCCGCGGGGGAGGCGTACGAGCAGTACTTC
CDR3 protein: CASSPAGEAYEQYF
D gene: TRBD2
J gene: TRBJ2-7
V gene: TRBV6-1
clone size: .

CDR3 DNA: TGTGCCAGCAGCCTCGGACAGGTCGGTTACACCTTC
CDR3 protein: CASSLGQVGYTF
D gene: TRBD1
J gene: TRBJ1-2
V gene: TRBV9
clone size: .

CDR3 DNA: TGTGCCAGCAGCGTAGATATACGTGGGGGCCCCGGGGAGACCCAGTACTTC
CDR3 protein: CASSVDIRGGPGETQYF
D gene: .
J gene: TRBJ2-5
V gene: TRBV9
clone size: .

CDR3 DNA: TGTGCCAGCAGTGCAGCAGGGACAGGGGGCTACACCTTC
CDR3 protein: CASSAAGTGGYTF
D gene: TRBD1
J gene: TRBJ1-2
V gene: TRBV2
clone size: .

CDR3 DNA: TGTGCCAGCAGCCCGACACTGATAGGGACAGGGGGGATGAACACTGAAGCTTTCTTT
CDR3 protein: CASSPTLIGTGGMNTEAFF
D gene: TRBD1
J gene: TRBJ1-1
V gene: TRBV7-9
clone size: .

CDR3 DNA: TGTGCCTGGTCAAGAGGGAGGGACATTCAGTACTTC
CDR3 protein: CAWSRGRDIQYF
D gene: TRBD2
J gene: TRBJ2-4
V gene: TRBV30
clone size: few

CDR3 DNA: TGTGCCAGCAGTCCCGGACCGGTCAGAACGACTAGCGGGACCTACAATGAGCAGTTCTTC
CDR3 protein: CASSPGPVRTTSGTYNEQFF
D gene: TRBD2
J gene: TRBJ2-1
V gene: TRBV6-4
clone size: once

CDR3 DNA: TGTGCCAGCAAGGACGGAGGATCTGGGGCCAACGTCCTGACTTTC
CDR3 protein: CASKDGGSGANVLTF
D gene: .
J gene: TRBJ2-6
V gene: TRBV6-6
clone size: .

CDR3 DNA: TGTGCCAGCGGAGGGATCAATCAGCCCCAGCATTTT
CDR3 protein: CASGGINQPQHF
D gene: .
J gene: TRBJ1-5
V gene: TRBV7-2
clone size: .

CDR3 DNA: TGTGCCAGCAGTGAGTTCGGGGATTTCGGTGAGCAGTTCTTC
CDR3 protein: CASSEFGDFGEQFF
D gene: .
J gene: TRBJ2-1
V gene: TRBV25-1
clone size: .

CDR3 DNA: TGTGCCAGTTGTGACCAGGGAGGTACTGAAGCTTTCTTT
CDR3 protein: CASCDQGGTEAFF
D gene: .
J gene: TRBJ1-1
V gene: TRBV19
clone size: .

CDR3 DNA: TGTGCCAGCAGGAGGGCTAGCGGTACAGATACGCAGTATTTT
CDR3 protein: CASRRASGTDTQYF
D gene: TRBD2
J gene: TRBJ2-3
V gene: TRBV6-1
clone size: .

CDR3 DNA: TGCGCCAGCAGCGAGCGACTAGCGGGAGTGACGGCGAGGTTCTTC
CDR3 protein: CASSERLAGVTARFF
D gene: TRBD2
J gene: TRBJ2-1
V gene: TRBV4-1
clone size: .

CDR3 DNA: TGTGCCAGTAGCAAGGGAGACAGGGCAAGGCAGCCCCAGCATTTT
CDR3 protein: CASSKGDRARQPQHF
D gene: TRBD1
J gene: TRBJ1-5
V gene: TRBV19
clone size: .

CDR3 DNA: TGTGCCAGCAGTTTCTCAGGGGGCTCAGGTAGAGCTTTCTTT
CDR3 protein: CASSFSGGSGRAFF
D gene: TRBD1
J gene: TRBJ1-1
V gene: TRBV28
clone size: .

CDR3 DNA: TGTGCCAGAAGCTATTGGGGTAGGCAGGGGCCCCACGAGCAGTACTTC
CDR3 protein: CARSYWGRQGPHEQYF
D gene: .
J gene: TRBJ2-7
V gene: TRBV5-3
clone size: .

CDR3 DNA: TGTGCCAGCAGCAGCCGATTCGCCACAGGGGGGAGGGACACTGAAGCTTTCTTT
CDR3 protein: CASSSRFATGGRDTEAFF
D gene: TRBD1
J gene: TRBJ1-1
V gene: TRBV14
clone size: .

CDR3 DNA: TGTGCCATCAGTGGTGGCTCGAATACGCAGTATTTT
CDR3 protein: CAISGGSNTQYF
D gene: .
J gene: TRBJ2-3
V gene: TRBV10-3
clone size: .

CDR3 DNA: TGTGCCAGCAGAGACAGTACCTTCTATGGCTACACCTTC
CDR3 protein: CASRDSTFYGYTF
D gene: .
J gene: TRBJ1-2
V gene: TRBV27
clone size: .

CDR3 DNA: TGCGCCAGCAGCTTGACGGCGGGGGGGCCCCACGAGCAGTACTTC
CDR3 protein: CASSLTAGGPHEQYF
D gene: TRBD2
J gene: TRBJ2-7
V gene: TRBV5-1
clone size: .

CDR3 DNA: TGTGCCAGCAGCTTAGGGGACAGACAGGACGGGGAGCTGTTTTTT
CDR3 protein: CASSLGDRQDGELFF
D gene: TRBD1
J gene: TRBJ2-2
V gene: TRBV5-6
clone size: few

CDR3 DNA: TGTGCCAGTAGTATAGACGGAGGGGCCTACGAGCAGTACTTC
CDR3 protein: CASSIDGGAYEQYF
D gene: .
J gene: TRBJ2-7
V gene: TRBV19
clone size: once

CDR3 DNA: TGTGCCACCAGCAGAGTGGAGGACTACGAGCAGTACTTC
CDR3 protein: CATSRVEDYEQYF
D gene: .
J gene: TRBJ2-7
V gene: TRBV15
clone size: .

CDR3 DNA: TGTGCCAGCCACCCGGGACAGATCTATGGCTACACCTTC
CDR3 protein: CASHPGQIYGYTF
D gene: TRBD1
J gene: TRBJ1-2
V gene: TRBV18
clone size: few

CDR3 DNA: TGTGCCAGCAGGGTCAGGGGGCGCACAGATACGCAGTATTTT
CDR3 protein: CASRVRGRTDTQYF
D gene: TRBD1
J gene: TRBJ2-3
V gene: TRBV6-1
clone size: .

CDR3 DNA: TGCGCCAGCAGCCAAGATGTACCAGCGGGGCGCACAGATACGCAGTATTTT
CDR3 protein: CASSQDVPAGRTDTQYF
D gene: TRBD2
J gene: TRBJ2-3
V gene: TRBV4-3
clone size: .

CDR3 DNA: TGTGCCAGTAGTAAGCTCGATCAGCCCCAGCATTTT
CDR3 protein: CASSKLDQPQHF
D gene: .
J gene: TRBJ1-5
V gene: TRBV19
clone size: .

CDR3 DNA: TGTGCCAGCTCACCGACAGGGGAGGACTCACCCCTCCACTTT
CDR3 protein: CASSPTGEDSPLHF
D gene: TRBD1
J gene: TRBJ1-6
V gene: TRBV18
clone size: few

CDR3 DNA: TGTGCCAGCAGCTCCCAGCCAGGGGGCACTGAAGCTTTCTTT
CDR3 protein: CASSSQPGGTEAFF
D gene: TRBD1
J gene: TRBJ1-1
V gene: TRBV7-3
clone size: .

CDR3 DNA: TGTGCCAGCAGCGACAGAACTGGGGCCAACGTCCTGACTTTC
CDR3 protein: CASSDRTGANVLTF
D gene: .
J gene: TRBJ2-6
V gene: TRBV2
clone size: .

CDR3 DNA: TGTGCCAGCACGCCGGGACTGACAACTCAAGAGCAGTTCTTC
CDR3 protein: CASTPGLTTQEQFF
D gene: .
J gene: TRBJ2-1
V gene: TRBV2
clone size: .

CDR3 DNA: TGTGCCAGCAGCCTAGGACTAGCGGGAGGGCTTAAGCATGAGCAGTTCTTC
CDR3 protein: CASSLGLAGGLKHEQFF
D gene: TRBD2
J gene: TRBJ2-1
V gene: TRBV7-6
clone size: .

CDR3 DNA: TGTGCCAGCAGCTGGGTCCCGGGACTAGCGGGAGGCGGGGAGCTGTTTTTT
CDR3 protein: CASSWVPGLAGGGELFF
D gene: TRBD2
J gene: TRBJ2-2
V gene: TRBV7-3
clone size: .

CDR3 DNA: TGTGCCAGCAGTGAAGAGGGGAGGGCAGCGGGAGCCCACAATGAGCAGTTCTTC
CDR3 protein: CASSEEGRAAGAHNEQFF
D gene: TRBD2
J gene: TRBJ2-1
V gene: TRBV6-1
clone size: few

CDR3 DNA: TGCGCCAGCAGCCAAGATTCCGTCAGCGCGGATACGCAGTATTTT
CDR3 protein: CASSQDSVSADTQYF
D gene: .
J gene: TRBJ2-3
V gene: TRBV4-3
clone size: .

CDR3 DNA: TGTGCCAGCAGGGGGGGGGTGGGGTTGGAGAACGAAAAACTGTTTTTT
CDR3 protein: CASRGGVGLENEKLFF
D gene: .
J gene: TRBJ1-4
V gene: TRBV2
clone size: .

CDR3 DNA: TGCGCCAGCAGCTCTTTTGGGGGGACGTCGAACACTGAAGCTTTCTTT
CDR3 protein: CASSSFGGTSNTEAFF
D gene: .
J gene: TRBJ1-1
V gene: TRBV5-1
clone size: few

CDR3 DNA: TGCAGCGTTAGCCAGGGGGTGGGCACTGAAGCTTTCTTT
CDR3 protein: CSVSQGVGTEAFF
D gene: TRBD1
J gene: TRBJ1-1
V gene: TRBV29-1
clone size: .

CDR3 DNA: TGTGCCAGCAGCGTAAGCGGGCCCTCCTACGAGCAGTACTTC
CDR3 protein: CASSVSGPSYEQYF
D gene: .
J gene: TRBJ2-7
V gene: TRBV14
clone size: .

CDR3 DNA: TGTGCCATCAGTGAGTCCCTAGCTCCCTACGAGCAGTACTTC
CDR3 protein: CAISESLAPYEQYF
D gene: .
J gene: TRBJ2-7
V gene: TRBV10-3
clone size: .